The entry that follows covers one TCR beta chain sequence. Antigen unknown. A sample-barcoded 5' primer and a J-beta primer mix were used in a second PCR of about 6 to 12 cycles. Each cDNA molecule received a tag from a template-switch adaptor that had 12 random nucleotides. No fewer than 3 million CDR3-containing paired-end reads came from each sample. TCRdb reprocessed the 5' RACE reads via MiXCR and lists one record per CDR3 protein. The table records almost 1 million distinct CDR3 sequences, 51% of them present only once. The data stem from a study of blood T cells in healthy people across ages. The study, taken as a whole, reports: Using unsorted PBMCs precluded a conclusive naive versus antigen-experienced comparison.

Germline lookup yields CDR1 SGHRS and CDR2 YFSETQ. The CDR3 extends over 15 amino acids. Trimming cost V 4 bases and J 5 bases, with 19 bases left between them. Per-sample yields of isolated PBMCs were at least 7 million. The J gene is TRBJ2-7, the V gene TRBV5-1, with D uncertain. The specimen sequenced was blood. This receptor was taken from a woman in her sixties or seventies in good health. CDR3 in DNA: TGCGCCAGCAGCCCCGACCGCCTCTCAACCCACGAGCAGTACTTC. Its translation: CASSPDRLSTHEQYF.